This TCR beta chain was recovered during a study of blood T cell repertoires in COVID-19. Study-wide background: COVID-19 samples collected from the United States, Italy and Spain covered acute and convalescent phases. PBMCs, B-cell-depleted T cells, or T cells provided the cDNA or gDNA that made up the material.

In the study's own analysis: The assay estimated nucleated cells by amplifying reference gene primers. Libraries were prepared by immunoSEQ multiplex PCR; TCRdb keeps only in-frame clonotypes and omits some of them. V and J calls and clone size follow that table, whereas D and trimming were derived from the DNA. The sample carries about 160,000 clones, roughly four fifths recorded once. The CDR3 is made up of 12 amino acids. V was clipped by 4 bases and J by 7 bases, with 11 bases between them. Germline CDR1 and CDR2: SGHKS and YYEKEE (reference sequence). V gene TRBV5-5 combines with J gene TRBJ1-2, with no clear D. This clonotype originated in a woman aged 80 or over with acute or convalescent COVID-19. Material for sequencing was peripheral blood. This chain's CDR3 is CASSPAGIGYTF. CDR3 nucleotide sequence: TGTGCCAGCAGCCCCGCGGGCATTGGCTACACCTTC.